This section outlines one T cell receptor beta chain sequence together with its context. This sample is part of a study of early T cells in non-severe SARS-CoV-2 infection. Study-level background: Investigators sequenced bulk RNA drawn from unsorted whole blood, and chains remained unpaired.

TCRdb ran MiXCR on the 5' RACE reads and lists one entry per CDR3 protein. Among roughly 51,000 distinct CDR3 sequences, roughly 11% were seen once, and the ten largest hold 10%. Material: whole blood. This TCR came from an adult who was a healthcare worker with PCR-confirmed SARS-CoV-2 infection or an uninfected control (not recorded which).

The CDR3 here is CSASSQAGEQYF. CDR3 nucleotides: TGCAGTGCCTCGAGCCAAGCGGGCGAGCAGTACTTC. This chain uses TRBV20-1 with TRBJ2-7, with a possible D match to TRBD2 (6 bases). The CDR3 spans 12 residues. Germline CDR1 reads DFQATT; CDR2 reads SNEGSKA (reference sequence). V was trimmed by 6 bases and J by 6 bases, leaving 15 bases between them.